Below, 31 T cell receptor beta chains from the same sample are listed, as sequenced in a study of long-term antiretroviral therapy in people with HIV. immunoSEQ v3.0 was run at survey level. Data came from immunoSEQ multiplex PCR; TCRdb stores just in-frame clones and leaves some out. The table has around 43,000 clones, about 94% seen once. The starting material was unsorted PBMCs, obtained 9 to 9.5 years after starting antiretroviral therapy. These receptors were obtained from a man aged 25-45 years with HIV.

This clone has a single count. This chain's CDR3 is CASSLAGGVLQETQYF. The CDR3 nucleotides are TGCGCCAGCAGCTTGGCGGGGGGAGTACTCCAAGAGACCCAGTACTTC. This sequence joins TRBV5-1 and TRBJ2-5, with TRBD2 matching 7 bases. J lost 1 base, V lost 0 bases, and 6 bases had no gene match. Germline values: CDR1 SGHRS, CDR2 YFSETQ. The CDR3 extends over 16 amino acids.

V and J are TRBV28 and TRBJ2-1, with D perhaps TRBD2 (6 bases). Trimming left V 5 bases short and J 7 bases short, with 21 bases between. In germline, CDR1 is MDHEN, CDR2 SYDVKM. The CDR3 spans 16 residues. The DNA for the CDR3 is TGTGCCAGCAGTGGATTCAGCGGGTCCTACTCTAATGAGCAGTTCTTC. It codes for CASSGFSGSYSNEQFF.

V and J are TRBV7-3 and TRBJ2-5, with 9 positions matching TRBD2. Germline trimming cut 3 bases from V and 3 bases from J; bases unmatched to any gene: 8. The germline V gene has CDR1 SGHTA and CDR2 FQGTGA. CDR3 size: 16 residues. The CDR3 sequence: CASSLSRASGEETQYF. The CDR3 nucleotides read TGTGCCAGCAGCTTGAGCCGGGCTAGCGGGGAAGAGACCCAGTACTTC.

This chain uses TRBV2 with TRBJ2-5; D is unresolved. CDR1 is SNHLY and CDR2 is FYNNEI in the germline V gene. V was cut by 2 bases and J by 3 bases, with 4 bases left in between. This CDR3 comprises 12 residues. DNA of the CDR3: TGTGCCAGCAGTGAATCGGAAGAGACCCAGTACTTC. Protein sequence: CASSESEETQYF.

The J gene is TRBJ1-5, the V gene TRBV2; the D gene is possibly TRBD1 (5 bases). The CDR3 loop spans 13 amino acids. Germline V gene lookup returns CDR1 SNHLY and CDR2 FYNNEI. The V gene lost 10 bases and the J gene lost 8 bases, with 18 bases spanning the gap. As DNA, the CDR3 is TGTGCCATCAGCATAGGGGACGGGAAGCCCCAGCATTTT. This codes for CAISIGDGKPQHF.

V is TRBV11-2 and J is TRBJ2-3; 14 positions match TRBD2. Germline CDR1 SGHAT, CDR2 FQNNGV. Germline trimming cut 5 bases from V and 4 bases from J; bases unmatched to any gene: 5. The CDR3 spans 16 residues. DNA for the CDR3: TGTGCCAGCAGCCCGACTAGCGGGGGGGCGCCAGATACGCAGTATTTT. As protein: CASSPTSGGAPDTQYF.

CDR3 DNA sequence: TGTGCCAGCAACCCACAGGGTAATCAAGAGACCCAGTACTTC. It is translated as CASNPQGNQETQYF. The chain is built from TRBV2 and TRBJ2-5; D possibly corresponds to TRBD1 (6 bases). The CDR3 spans 14 residues. V lost 7 bases, J lost 2 bases, and 14 bases lay in between. Germline CDR1 reads SNHLY; CDR2 reads FYNNEI.

V and J are TRBV7-9 and TRBJ1-1, with a possible D match to TRBD1 (6 bases). The length of the CDR3 is 16 residues. The V end lost 3 bases, the J end lost 0 bases, and 14 bases lay between the germline ends. Germline assignment: CDR1 SEHNR and CDR2 FQNEAQ (reference sequence). CDR3 bases: TGTGCCAGCAGCTTTGGGGGAGGGGGATTGAACACTGAAGCTTTCTTT. Protein sequence: CASSFGGGGLNTEAFF.

In this sample, this clone turned up once. The chain links TRBV7-9 to TRBJ2-3, with 8 bases that match TRBD1. Per germline, CDR1 SEHNR and CDR2 FQNEAQ (reference sequence). The CDR3 runs 14 residues. Unmatched junction bases numbered 3, after V lost 5 bases and J lost 2 bases. The CDR3 DNA is TGTGCCAGCAGCCGGGGACAGGACACAGATACGCAGTATTTT. Protein product: CASSRGQDTDTQYF.

V gene TRBV5-1 combines with J gene TRBJ2-1; D is possibly TRBD1 (5 bases). Germline V CDR1 and CDR2: SGHRS, YFSETQ. The CDR3 spans 15 residues. Trimming shortened V by 0 bases and J by 6 bases, and 13 bases separated the two germline ends. DNA of the CDR3: TGCGCCAGCAGCTTGGAGGGGTATAATGGCAATGAGCAGTTCTTC. It yields the protein CASSLEGYNGNEQFF.

The genes are TRBV19 and TRBJ2-1; tentative D call: TRBD1 (5 bases). The germline V and J ends were trimmed by 3 bases and 15 bases, with 15 bases remaining between them. The germline V gene has CDR1 LNHDA and CDR2 SQIVND (reference sequence). The CDR3 sequence is 12 residues long. CDR3 coding DNA: TGTGCCAGTAGTATTAATCCACAGGTGACGTTCTTC. It encodes CASSINPQVTFF.

The rearrangement links TRBV5-1 to TRBJ2-3; D possibly corresponds to TRBD2 (7 bases). The CDR3 loop spans 14 amino acids. From germline, CDR1 is SGHRS and CDR2 YFSETQ. The V gene lost 6 bases and the J gene lost 3 bases, with 14 bases spanning the gap. CDR3 sequence (DNA): TGCGCCAGCAACGAGGGGGGGGCTACAGATACGCAGTATTTT. Translated: CASNEGGATDTQYF.

The genes are TRBV4-1 and TRBJ1-1; weak D call: TRBD1 (5 bases). V lost 2 bases and J 4 bases, leaving 14 bases between the germline ends. This CDR3 contains 15 residues. From germline, CDR1 is MGHRA and CDR2 YSYEKL. CDR3 sequence (DNA): TGCGCCAGCAGCCAATCCACAGGCGCGGTCACTGAAGCTTTCTTT. This sequence encodes CASSQSTGAVTEAFF.

The chain couples TRBV4-1 to TRBJ2-3; 9 nucleotides match TRBD1. J gave up 7 bases and V 3 bases, and 11 bases lay outside the gene matches. The CDR3 runs 16 residues. The germline V gene encodes CDR1 MGHRA and CDR2 YSYEKL. The CDR3: CASSHGQGRFSNTQYF. As DNA, the CDR3 is TGCGCCAGCAGCCACGGACAGGGGCGTTTTAGCAATACGCAGTATTTT.

This chain links TRBV7-8 with TRBJ1-1; D possibly corresponds to TRBD1 (5 bases). Trimming cost V 7 bases and J 3 bases, with 21 bases left between them. In germline, CDR1 is SGHVS, CDR2 FQNEAQ. The CDR3 consists of 16 residues. The DNA for the CDR3 is TGTGCCAGCACCCATTGGGGGTACAAGGCGGACACTGAAGCTTTCTTT. Amino acids: CASTHWGYKADTEAFF.

The rearrangement uses TRBV7-9 and TRBJ1-2, with 12 positions matching TRBD1. There are 15 residues in the CDR3. Trimming cost V 5 bases and J 5 bases; bases outside gene matches: 6. Germline V CDR1 and CDR2: SEHNR, FQNEAQ (reference sequence). CDR3 nucleotides: TGTGCCAGCAGCCCCCGGGACAGGGGGCCATATGGCTACACCTTC. Translation gives CASSPRDRGPYGYTF. The full variable domain, its missing parts supplied by reference TRBV7-9 and TRBJ1-2, is DTGVSQNPRHKITKRGQNVTFRCDPISEHNRLYWYRQTLGQGPEFLTYFQNEAQLEKSRLLSDRFSAERPKGSFSTLEIQRTEQGDSAMYLCASSPRDRGPYGYTFGSGTRLTVV.

The chain uses TRBV2 and TRBJ1-2; 12 bases line up with TRBD1. The ends lost 4 bases at V and 4 bases at J; junction bases unmatched: 4. CDR3 length equals 15 residues. Germline-derived CDR1 and CDR2 are SNHLY and FYNNEI. For the CDR3, the DNA is TGTGCCAGCAGTGCACCGGGACAGGGGGCCTATGGCTACACCTTC. Translated, it gives CASSAPGQGAYGYTF.

This chain connects TRBV29-1 to TRBJ2-2; D is uncertain. Trimming took off 5 bases at V and 0 bases at J, with 7 bases between the two ends. The CDR3 totals 13 residues. The germline gives CDR1 SQVTM, CDR2 ANQGSEA. CDR3 DNA sequence: TGCAGCGTTCCCAGAACGAACACCGGGGAGCTGTTTTTT. It codes for CSVPRTNTGELFF.

The rearrangement uses TRBV19 and TRBJ2-7; maybe TRBD2 (6 bases). The V gene lost 3 bases and the J gene lost 3 bases, with 9 bases spanning the gap. The CDR3 is made up of 13 amino acids. Germline CDR1 is LNHDA and CDR2 is SQIVND (reference sequence). The CDR3 is CASSIAGGYEQYV. The CDR3, as DNA: TGTGCCAGTAGTATTGCCGGGGGCTACGAGCAGTACGTC.

J is TRBJ2-7 and V is TRBV7-8; TRBD1 matches 8 bases. Germline V gives CDR1 SGHVS, CDR2 FQNEAQ. The CDR3 runs to 16 residues. V lost 3 bases to trimming and J lost 6 bases; unmatched junction nucleotides: 13. CDR3 loop: CASSLSSTGDGGEQYV. CDR3 DNA: TGTGCCAGCAGCTTGTCCTCGACAGGGGATGGTGGCGAGCAGTACGTC.

The chain carries TRBV7-9 and TRBJ1-6; TRBD1 matches 10 bases. This CDR3 comprises 15 residues. J gave up 10 bases and V 5 bases, and 8 bases lay outside the gene matches. CDR1 is SEHNR, CDR2 FQNEAQ, per germline (reference sequence). The CDR3 DNA is TGTGCCAGCAGCCCGCCGGGACAGGGGATCTCACCCCTCCACTTT. It specifies CASSPPGQGISPLHF.

The chain employs TRBV5-1 and TRBJ1-2, with 8 bases identical to TRBD1. Germline CDR1 SGHRS, CDR2 YFSETQ. V was clipped by 0 bases and J by 3 bases; unmatched bases: 4. The CDR3 sequence is 15 residues long. CDR3 amino acids: CASSLATGGYYGYTF. In nucleotides, the CDR3 is TGCGCCAGCAGCTTGGCTACAGGGGGGTACTATGGCTACACCTTC.

The V call is TRBV30, the J call TRBJ2-3; D call uncertain. Germline lookup yields CDR1 GTSNPN and CDR2 SVGIG (reference sequence). The V gene lost 4 bases and the J gene lost 0 bases, with 8 bases spanning the gap. The CDR3 covers 13 residues. Written as DNA, the CDR3 is TGTGCCTGGAAAGTCCCCAGCACAGATACGCAGTATTTT. Its protein is CAWKVPSTDTQYF.

The rearrangement uses TRBV6-1 and TRBJ2-3; D is uncertain. The ends were cut back, 3 bases at V and 2 bases at J, with 3 bases in the middle. The germline CDR1 and CDR2 sequences are MNHNS and SASEGT. This CDR3 contains 12 residues. In DNA, the CDR3 is TGTGCCAGCAGTGAGGCCACAGATACGCAGTATTTT. As protein: CASSEATDTQYF.

The chain's CDR3 is CASSPNSGTSGETQYF. For the CDR3, the DNA is TGTGCCAGCTCACCGAACTCTGGGACTAGCGGTGAGACCCAGTACTTC. V and J are TRBV18 and TRBJ2-5, with TRBD2 identical over 11 bases. The junction had 8 bases not matched to a gene; V was cut back by 3 bases and J by 5 bases. The germline CDR1 and CDR2 sequences are KGHSH and LQKENI. This CDR3 comprises 16 residues.

The chain is built from TRBV5-5 and TRBJ2-7, with 7 nucleotides matching TRBD1. This CDR3 contains 14 residues. Germline V gene lookup returns CDR1 SGHKS and CDR2 YYEKEE (reference sequence). V lost 3 bases to trimming and J lost 4 bases; unmatched junction nucleotides: 7. DNA for the CDR3: TGTGCCAGCAGCTCCGGGACAGCACCATACGAGCAGTACGTC. Amino acids: CASSSGTAPYEQYV.

The chain employs TRBV2 and TRBJ2-2; 10 bases fit TRBD2. The length of the CDR3 is 16 residues. Unmatched junction bases numbered 9, after V lost 7 bases and J lost 4 bases. Germline loops: CDR1 SNHLY, CDR2 FYNNEI. The CDR3 here is CASNLASGGSTGELFF. CDR3 sequence (DNA): TGTGCCAGCAATCTGGCTAGCGGGGGCAGCACCGGGGAGCTGTTTTTT.

The chain recombines TRBV6-1 with TRBJ1-5; 7 nucleotides agree with TRBD1. CDR1 is MNHNS, CDR2 SASEGT, per germline. This CDR3 comprises 13 residues. Germline trimming cut 5 bases from V and 7 bases from J; bases unmatched to any gene: 5. This CDR3 is CASSTGEQQPQHF. The CDR3 coding sequence is TGTGCCAGCAGTACAGGGGAACAACAGCCCCAGCATTTT.

V usage is TRBV6-5 and J usage is TRBJ2-3, with a weak D call TRBD2 (5 bases). Looked up from germline, CDR1 is MNHEY and CDR2 is SVGAGI. Trimming pared 7 bases from V and 0 bases from J, leaving 8 bases between. CDR3 length: 13 residues. The CDR3 DNA reads TGTGCCAGCAAACGGACTAGCACAGATACGCAGTATTTT. Its protein product is CASKRTSTDTQYF.

The chain is built from TRBV7-8 and TRBJ1-3; TRBD1 agrees at 9 bases. CDR1 and CDR2 (germline): SGHVS, FQNEAQ. V lost 5 bases and J lost 7; bases outside the gene matches: 9. There are 15 residues in the CDR3. The CDR3 region is CASSPGWDRDNTIYF. Written as DNA, the CDR3 is TGTGCCAGCAGCCCTGGGTGGGACAGGGACAACACCATATATTTT.

The chain uses TRBV6-1 and TRBJ1-1; possible D gene TRBD1, 5 bases. The CDR3 runs to 13 residues. With 7 bases removed from V and 3 bases from J, the gap between germline ends came to 12 bases. The germline V gene has CDR1 MNHNS and CDR2 SASEGT. The CDR3 region is CASTQGWHTEAFF. CDR3 coding DNA: TGTGCCAGCACCCAGGGATGGCACACTGAAGCTTTCTTT.